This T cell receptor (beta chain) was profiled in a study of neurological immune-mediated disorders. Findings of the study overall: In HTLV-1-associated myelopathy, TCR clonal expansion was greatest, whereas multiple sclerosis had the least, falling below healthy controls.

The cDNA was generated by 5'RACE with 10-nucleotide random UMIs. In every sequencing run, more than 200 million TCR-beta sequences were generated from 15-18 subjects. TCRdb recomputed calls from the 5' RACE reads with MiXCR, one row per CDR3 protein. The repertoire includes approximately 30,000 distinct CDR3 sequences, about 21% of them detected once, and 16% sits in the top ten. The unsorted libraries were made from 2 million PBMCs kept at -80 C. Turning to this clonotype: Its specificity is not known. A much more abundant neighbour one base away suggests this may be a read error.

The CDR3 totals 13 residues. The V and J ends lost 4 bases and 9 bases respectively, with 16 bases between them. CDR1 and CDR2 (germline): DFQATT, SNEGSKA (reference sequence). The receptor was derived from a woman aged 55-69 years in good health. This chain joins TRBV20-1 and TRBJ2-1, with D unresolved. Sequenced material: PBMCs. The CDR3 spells CSATCLRTSEQFF. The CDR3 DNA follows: TGCAGTGCTACTTGTCTCAGAACGAGTGAGCAGTTCTTC.